This note documents a single TCR beta chain sequence. Its antigen remains unidentified. Assay execution took place at the deep level. Produced via immunoSEQ multiplex PCR; TCRdb's table is partial and in-frame only. The sample has about 470,000 clones, around 79% seen once. None of the donors, who were healthy HIV-negative adults, had recently had acute infections or vaccinations. These data belong to a study of shared clonotypes between healthy human individuals. Study-level findings and limits: In having few donors, the study represented limited genetic and exposure-history diversity.

The sequence was collected from a middle-aged woman in good health. Some clones in this sample may be carry-over from other donors' samples. The sample taken for sequencing was PBMCs.

CDR3: CASSQDGQGYEQYF. CDR3 bases: TGCGCCAGCAGCCAAGACGGACAGGGGTACGAGCAGTACTTC. The chain carries TRBV4-1 and TRBJ2-7, with 9 positions matching TRBD1. This CDR3 region has 14 residues. With 0 bases clipped from V and 4 bases from J, the junction kept 1 base outside the gene matches. Per the germline V gene, CDR1 is MGHRA and CDR2 is YSYEKL.